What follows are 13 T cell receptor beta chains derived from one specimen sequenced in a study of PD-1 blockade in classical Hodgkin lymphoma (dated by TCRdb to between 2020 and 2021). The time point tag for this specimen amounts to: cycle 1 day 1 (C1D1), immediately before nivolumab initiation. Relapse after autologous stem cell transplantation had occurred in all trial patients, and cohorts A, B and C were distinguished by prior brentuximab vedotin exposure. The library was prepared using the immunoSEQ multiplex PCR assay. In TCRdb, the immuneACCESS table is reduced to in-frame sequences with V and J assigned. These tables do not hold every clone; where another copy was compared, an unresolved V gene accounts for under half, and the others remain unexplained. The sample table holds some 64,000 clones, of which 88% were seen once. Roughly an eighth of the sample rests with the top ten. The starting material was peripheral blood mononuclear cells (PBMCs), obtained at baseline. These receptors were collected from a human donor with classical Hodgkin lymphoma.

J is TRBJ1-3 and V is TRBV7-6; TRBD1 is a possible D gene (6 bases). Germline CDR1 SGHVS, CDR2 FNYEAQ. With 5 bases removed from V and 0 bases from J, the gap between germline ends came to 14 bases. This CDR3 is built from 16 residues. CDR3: CASSPLQGTSGNTIYF. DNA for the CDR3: TGTGCCAGCAGCCCCTTACAGGGAACCTCTGGAAACACCATATATTTT.

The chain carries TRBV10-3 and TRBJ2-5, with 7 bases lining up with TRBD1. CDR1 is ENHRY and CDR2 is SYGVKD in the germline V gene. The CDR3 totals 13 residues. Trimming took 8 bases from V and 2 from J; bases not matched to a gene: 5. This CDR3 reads CAISPTGQETQYF. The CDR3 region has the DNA TGTGCCATCTCCCCGACAGGGCAAGAGACCCAGTACTTC.

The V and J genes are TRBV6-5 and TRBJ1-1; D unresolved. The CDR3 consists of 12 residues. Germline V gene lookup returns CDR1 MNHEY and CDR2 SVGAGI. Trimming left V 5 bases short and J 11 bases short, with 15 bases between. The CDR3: CASSRLREMAFF. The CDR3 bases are TGTGCCAGCAGTCGCCTGCGGGAGATGGCTTTCTTT.

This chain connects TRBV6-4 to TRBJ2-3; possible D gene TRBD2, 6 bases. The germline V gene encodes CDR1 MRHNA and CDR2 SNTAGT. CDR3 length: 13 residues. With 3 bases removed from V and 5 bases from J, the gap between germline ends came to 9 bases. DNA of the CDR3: TGTGCCAGCAGTGAGGAGGGGAGAGATACGCAGTATTTT. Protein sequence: CASSEEGRDTQYF.

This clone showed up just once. The CDR3 loop reads CASSLRGVGPQHF. The CDR3 nucleotides read TGTGCCAGCAGTTTAAGGGGGGTTGGGCCCCAGCATTTT. The chain links TRBV27 to TRBJ1-5; perhaps TRBD1 as D (6 bases). Looked up from germline, CDR1 is MNHEY and CDR2 is SMNVEV (reference sequence). This CDR3 is 13 amino acids long. Trimming removed 2 bases from V and 9 bases from J, with 11 bases in between.

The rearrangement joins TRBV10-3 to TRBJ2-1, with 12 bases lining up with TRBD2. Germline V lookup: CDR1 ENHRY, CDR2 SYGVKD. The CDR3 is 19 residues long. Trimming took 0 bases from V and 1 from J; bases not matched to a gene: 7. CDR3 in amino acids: CAISESLAGGPVSYNEQFF. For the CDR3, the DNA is TGTGCCATCAGTGAGTCCCTAGCGGGGGGGCCGGTGTCCTACAATGAGCAGTTCTTC.

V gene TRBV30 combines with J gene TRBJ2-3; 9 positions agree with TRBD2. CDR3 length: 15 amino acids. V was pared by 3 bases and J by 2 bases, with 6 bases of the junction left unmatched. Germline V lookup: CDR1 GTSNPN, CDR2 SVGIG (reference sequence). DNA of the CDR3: TGTGCCTGGAGCCGCAGCGGGGGGCCCACAGATACGCAGTATTTT. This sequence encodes CAWSRSGGPTDTQYF.

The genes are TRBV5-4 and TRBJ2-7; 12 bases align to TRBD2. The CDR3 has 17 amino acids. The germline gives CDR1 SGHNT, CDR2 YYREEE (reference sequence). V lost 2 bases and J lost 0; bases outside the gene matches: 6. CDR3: CASSFRLAGVSSYEQYF. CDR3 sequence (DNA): TGTGCCAGCAGCTTTCGACTAGCGGGGGTAAGCTCCTACGAGCAGTACTTC.

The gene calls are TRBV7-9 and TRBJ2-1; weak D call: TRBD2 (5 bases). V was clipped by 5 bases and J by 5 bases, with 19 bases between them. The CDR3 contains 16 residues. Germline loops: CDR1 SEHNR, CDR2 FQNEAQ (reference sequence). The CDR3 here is CASSPRGATSNNEQFF. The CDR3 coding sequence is TGTGCCAGCAGCCCTCGGGGAGCGACATCAAACAATGAGCAGTTCTTC.

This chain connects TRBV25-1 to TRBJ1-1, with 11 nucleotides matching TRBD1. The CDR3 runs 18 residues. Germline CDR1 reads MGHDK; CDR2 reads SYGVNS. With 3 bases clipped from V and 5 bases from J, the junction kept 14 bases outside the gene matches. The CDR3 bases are TGTGCCAGCAGTGAGGTTAGCTCGCCGGGACAGGGGGGAACTGAAGCTTTCTTT. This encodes CASSEVSSPGQGGTEAFF.

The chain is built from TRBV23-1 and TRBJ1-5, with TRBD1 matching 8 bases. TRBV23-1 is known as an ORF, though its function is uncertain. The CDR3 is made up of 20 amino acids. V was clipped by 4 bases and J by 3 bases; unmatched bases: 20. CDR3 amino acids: CASSPQGARSPDLINQPQHF. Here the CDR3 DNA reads TGCGCCAGCAGTCCTCAGGGGGCCAGGTCCCCCGACCTCATCAATCAGCCCCAGCATTTT.

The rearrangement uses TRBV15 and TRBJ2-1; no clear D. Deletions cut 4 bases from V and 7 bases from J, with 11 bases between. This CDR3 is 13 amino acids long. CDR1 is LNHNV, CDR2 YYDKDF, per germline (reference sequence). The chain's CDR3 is CATSTERVNEQFF. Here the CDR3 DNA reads TGTGCCACCAGCACGGAGCGAGTAAATGAGCAGTTCTTC.

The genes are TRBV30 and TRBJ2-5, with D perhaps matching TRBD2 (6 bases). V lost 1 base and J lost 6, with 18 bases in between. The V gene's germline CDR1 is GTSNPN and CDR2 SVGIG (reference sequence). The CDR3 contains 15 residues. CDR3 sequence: CAWSEATRDTQTQYF. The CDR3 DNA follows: TGTGCCTGGAGTGAGGCGACTAGAGATACCCAGACCCAGTACTTC.